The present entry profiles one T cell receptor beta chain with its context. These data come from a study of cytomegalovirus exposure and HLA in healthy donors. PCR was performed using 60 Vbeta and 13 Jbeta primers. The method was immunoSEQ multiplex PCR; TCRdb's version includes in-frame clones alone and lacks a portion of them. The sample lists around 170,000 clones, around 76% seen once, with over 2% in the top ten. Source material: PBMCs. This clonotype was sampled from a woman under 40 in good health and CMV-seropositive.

CDR3 loop: CASRGGRVSTQHF. The CDR3 DNA sequence: TGTGCCAGTAGGGGCGGCAGGGTAAGCACCCAGCATTTT. V usage is TRBV19 and J usage is TRBJ1-5, with D possibly matching TRBD1 (5 bases). Trimming pared 6 bases from V and 11 bases from J, leaving 17 bases between. Per the germline V gene, CDR1 is LNHDA and CDR2 is SQIVND (reference sequence). This CDR3 spans 13 amino acids.